This entry features one TCR beta chain sequence. Sequencing used immunoSEQ multiplex PCR; TCRdb keeps in-frame clones, though not all of them. The table lists hundreds of thousands of clones, about 90% of them singletons. This entry comes from a study of blood T cell repertoires in COVID-19. The trim removed 5 bases at V and 0 bases at J, leaving 9 bases unmatched. In germline, CDR1 is MDHEN, CDR2 SYDVKM. There are 17 residues in the CDR3. This chain uses TRBV28 with TRBJ2-1; 8 nucleotides match TRBD2. This sequence originates from a man aged 55-75 years with COVID-19, enrolled during active disease. The sample taken for sequencing was peripheral blood. The CDR3 protein is CASSPPTGTSSYNEQFF. Here the CDR3 DNA reads TGTGCCAGCAGTCCTCCGACCGGGACTAGCTCCTACAATGAGCAGTTCTTC. The entire variable domain, with the rest obtained from reference TRBV28 and TRBJ2-1, is as follows: DVKVTQSSRYLVKRTGEKVFLECVQDMDHENMFWYRQDPGLGLRLIYFSYDVKMKEKGDIPEGYSVSREKKERFSLILESASTNQTSMYLCASSPPTGTSSYNEQFFGPGTRLTVL.